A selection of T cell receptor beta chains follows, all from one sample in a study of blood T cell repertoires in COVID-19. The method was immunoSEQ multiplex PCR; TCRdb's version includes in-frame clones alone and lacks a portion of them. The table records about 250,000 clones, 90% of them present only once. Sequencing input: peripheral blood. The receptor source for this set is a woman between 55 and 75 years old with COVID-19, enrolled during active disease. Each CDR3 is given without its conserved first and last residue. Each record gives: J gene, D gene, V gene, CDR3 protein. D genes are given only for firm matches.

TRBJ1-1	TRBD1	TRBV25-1	ASSAIGQARGEAF
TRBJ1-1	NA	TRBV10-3	AIAASGGANTEAF
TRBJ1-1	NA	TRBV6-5	ASSFQRDTEAF
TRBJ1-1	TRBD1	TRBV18	ASSQGQGNTEAF
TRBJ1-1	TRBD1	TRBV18	ASSEQIMGTGANTEAF
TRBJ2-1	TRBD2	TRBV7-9	ASSPRGGLYNEQF
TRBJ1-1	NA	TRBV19	ASSIVATVVSTEAF
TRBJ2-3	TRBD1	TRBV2	ASTPDRGITDTQY
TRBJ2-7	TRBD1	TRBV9	ASSGLDRGFEQY
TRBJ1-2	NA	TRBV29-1	SVGVRRSHYGYT
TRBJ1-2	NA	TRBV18	ASSQDRSDNYGYT
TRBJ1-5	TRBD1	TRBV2	ASSRDRGDQPQH
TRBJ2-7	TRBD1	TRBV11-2	ASSLSGTGSFEQY
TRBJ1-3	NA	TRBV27	ASSHLDRSSGNTIY
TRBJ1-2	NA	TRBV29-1	SVGRGRYGYT
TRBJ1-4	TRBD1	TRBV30	AWTGQGNEKLF
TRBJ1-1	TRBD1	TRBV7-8	ASSPDRARRNTEAF
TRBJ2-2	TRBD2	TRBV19	ASSIRGGLTGELF
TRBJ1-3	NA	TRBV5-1	ASTPSGGSGNTIY
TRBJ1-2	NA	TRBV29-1	SATQGPYGYT
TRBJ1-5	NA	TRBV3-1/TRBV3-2	ASSLRAGGQPQH
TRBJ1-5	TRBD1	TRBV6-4	ASSAQGDQPQH
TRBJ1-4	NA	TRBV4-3	ASSQEGSRGNEKLF
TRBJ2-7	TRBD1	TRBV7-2	ASSLRGTGMYEQY
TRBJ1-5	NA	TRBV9	ASSVAQPVHQPQH
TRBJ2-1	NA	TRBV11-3	ASSSGYVNEQF
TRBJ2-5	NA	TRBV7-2	ANGVNRQETQY
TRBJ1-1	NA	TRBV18	ASSPPRGEAF
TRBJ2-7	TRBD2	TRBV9	ASSVDGTISYEQY
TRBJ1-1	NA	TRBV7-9	ASSLSTEAF